One and the same sample provided the 25 T cell receptor beta chains below, sequenced in a study of response to subunit inactivated influenza vaccine. Via MiXCR, TCRdb re-called the RT-PCR reads, giving one row per CDR3 protein. This sample has 500,000 to 600,000 distinct CDR3 sequences, with 14% found just once. This specimen consisted of PBMCs from blood, obtained 11 to 12 days after vaccination. These receptors were obtained from a man in his forties or fifties who received an inactivated influenza vaccine.

This clonotype was recorded a few times. This chain connects TRBV14 to TRBJ1-2; the D is unclear. Germline lookup yields CDR1 SGHDN and CDR2 FVKESK. With 0 bases removed from V and 0 bases from J, the gap between germline ends came to 14 bases. The CDR3 length is 17 residues. The CDR3 DNA follows: TGTGCCAGCAGCCAAGATCCGTTTACTTCAGCTAACTATGGCTACACCTTC. Translation: CASSQDPFTSANYGYTF.

This clonotype was observed a few times. The chain couples TRBV7-2 to TRBJ1-1; TRBD1 might be the D (6 bases). Germline CDR1 is SGHTA and CDR2 is FQGNSA. The CDR3 has 16 amino acids. The V end lost 7 bases, the J end lost 5 bases, and 23 bases lay between the germline ends. The CDR3 loop reads CASTRRVARGGTEAFF. CDR3 in DNA: TGTGCCAGCACCAGGAGGGTGGCGAGGGGGGGGACTGAAGCTTTCTTT.

The genes are TRBV27 and TRBJ2-6; D perhaps matches TRBD1 (5 bases). Germline values: CDR1 MNHEY, CDR2 SMNVEV (reference sequence). Trimming removed 7 bases from V and 0 bases from J, with 10 bases in between. The CDR3 contains 15 residues. CDR3 amino acids: CASTTGISGANVLTF. In DNA, the CDR3 is TGTGCCAGCACTACAGGTATCTCTGGGGCCAACGTCCTGACTTTC.

This clonotype has ten or more counts. The chain is built from TRBV6-2 or TRBV6-3 and TRBJ1-1; D is undetermined. Trimming removed 6 bases from V and 4 bases from J, with 12 bases in between. The CDR3 runs to 13 residues. In germline, CDR1 is MNHEY, CDR2 SVGEGT. The CDR3, as DNA: TGTGCCAGCAGCCGTGACACCAGCACTGAAGCTTTCTTT. Its translation is CASSRDTSTEAFF.

The chain has TRBV20-1 and TRBJ2-5; 8 bases line up with TRBD1. J was trimmed by 2 bases and V by 5 bases; bases with no gene match: 4. The CDR3 runs to 13 residues. The germline gives CDR1 DFQATT, CDR2 SNEGSKA (reference sequence). The CDR3 region has the DNA TGCAGTGCTGGGCGGACAGGGCAAGAGACCCAGTACTTC. It codes for CSAGRTGQETQYF.

This clonotype was detected many times. The chain combines TRBV4-3 with TRBJ2-1, with 12 bases that match TRBD2. J was trimmed by 0 bases and V by 4 bases; bases with no gene match: 7. CDR3 size: 18 residues. The germline gives CDR1 LGHNA, CDR2 YSLEER. The chain's CDR3 is CASSPHGLAGISYNEQFF. CDR3 coding DNA: TGCGCCAGCAGCCCCCATGGACTAGCGGGGATCTCCTACAATGAGCAGTTCTTC.

This clonotype was counted a few times. V usage is TRBV6-2 or TRBV6-3 and J usage is TRBJ2-7, with TRBD1 matching over 8 bases. Trimming cost V 6 bases and J 0 bases; bases outside gene matches: 4. This CDR3 is built from 14 residues. CDR1 MNHEY and CDR2 SVGEGT come from the germline V gene. This chain's CDR3 is CASRTGQVSYEQYF. Here the CDR3 DNA reads TGTGCCAGCAGGACGGGACAGGTCTCCTACGAGCAGTACTTC.

A few counts support this clonotype. The V gene is TRBV5-1, the J gene TRBJ2-5; 9 bases map to TRBD1. Germline values: CDR1 SGHRS, CDR2 YFSETQ. The CDR3 consists of 13 residues. V gave up 6 bases and J gave up 5 bases; unmatched junction bases: 5. CDR3 sequence reads: CASNRGLEETQYF. In nucleotides, the CDR3 is TGCGCCAGCAACAGGGGGCTTGAGGAGACCCAGTACTTC.

This clonotype came up many times. The chain is built from TRBV20-1 and TRBJ1-1; no firm D call. The CDR3 runs 14 residues. Trimming took off 0 bases at V and 4 bases at J, with 12 bases between the two ends. Germline lookup yields CDR1 DFQATT and CDR2 SNEGSKA (reference sequence). CDR3 bases: TGCAGTGCTAGAGATTCGCCCGGGCCCACTGAAGCTTTCTTT. It encodes CSARDSPGPTEAFF.

V usage is TRBV11-2 and J usage is TRBJ1-1; unclear D gene. Per germline, CDR1 SGHAT and CDR2 FQNNGV. Trimming shortened V by 2 bases and J by 5 bases, and 9 bases separated the two germline ends. CDR3 length: 13 amino acids. The CDR3 protein is CASSLNVGTEAFF. In DNA, the CDR3 is TGTGCCAGCAGCTTAAATGTCGGGACTGAAGCTTTCTTT.

CDR3 DNA: TGTGCCAGCAGCTTGAGGACAGGGGTGTCCGGGGAGCTGTTTTTT. It encodes CASSLRTGVSGELFF. The J gene is TRBJ2-2, the V gene TRBV7-6, with TRBD1 matching over 9 bases. Germline trimming cut 3 bases from V and 6 bases from J; bases unmatched to any gene: 5. Per germline, CDR1 SGHVS and CDR2 FNYEAQ. This CDR3 is 15 amino acids long.

The CDR3 protein is CSAQTTSGGANIQYF. In DNA form, the CDR3 reads TGCAGTGCTCAAACAACTAGCGGGGGGGCCAACATTCAGTACTTC. V is TRBV20-1 and J is TRBJ2-4, with 13 bases lining up with TRBD2. Per germline, CDR1 DFQATT and CDR2 SNEGSKA (reference sequence). CDR3 length: 15 residues. V was pared by 5 bases and J by 7 bases, with 8 bases of the junction left unmatched.

The chain uses TRBV11-2 and TRBJ2-5; a weak D match, TRBD2 (6 bases). This CDR3 comprises 13 residues. Germline V gene sequence: CDR1 SGHAT, CDR2 FQNNGV. The V gene lost 11 bases and the J gene lost 2 bases, with 15 bases spanning the gap. CDR3 amino acids: CAGKNGTQETQYF. The CDR3 DNA is TGTGCCGGCAAAAACGGGACTCAAGAGACCCAGTACTTC. The variable domain in full, completed from reference TRBV11-2 and TRBJ2-5, reads EAGVAQSPRYKIIEKRQSVAFWCNPISGHATLYWYQQILGQGPKLLIQFQNNGVVDDSQLPKDRFSAERLKGVDSTLKIQPAKLEDSAVYLCAGKNGTQETQYFGPGTRLLVL.

In its sample, this clonotype was seen a few times. CDR3 amino acids: CAIKQAVDSYEQYF. The CDR3 DNA sequence: TGTGCCATTAAACAGGCTGTCGACTCCTACGAGCAGTACTTC. The gene calls are TRBV10-3 and TRBJ2-7, with D tentatively TRBD1 (5 bases). V gave up 9 bases and J gave up 0 bases, with 15 bases separating them. The germline V gene has CDR1 ENHRY and CDR2 SYGVKD. The CDR3 loop spans 14 amino acids.

This chain uses TRBV28 with TRBJ2-1, with 8 positions matching TRBD2. The CDR3 loop spans 13 amino acids. V lost 5 bases, J lost 8 bases, and 5 bases stayed unmatched. Per the germline V gene, CDR1 is MDHEN and CDR2 is SYDVKM. The CDR3 sequence: CASSPPAGDEQFF. CDR3 DNA: TGTGCCAGCAGTCCCCCAGCGGGAGATGAGCAGTTCTTC.

The chain combines TRBV7-9 with TRBJ2-5; D unclear. V was cut by 7 bases and J by 5 bases, with 8 bases left in between. This CDR3 comprises 11 residues. Germline loops: CDR1 SEHNR, CDR2 FQNEAQ (reference sequence). For the CDR3, the DNA is TGTGCCAGCACGGGCGAGGAGACCCAGTACTTC. This codes for CASTGEETQYF. The full variable domain, in which reference TRBV7-9 and TRBJ2-5 provide the parts outside the CDR3, is DTGVSQNPRHKITKRGQNVTFRCDPISEHNRLYWYRQTLGQGPEFLTYFQNEAQLEKSRLLSDRFSAERPKGSFSTLEIQRTEQGDSAMYLCASTGEETQYFGPGTRLLVL.

This clonotype came up a few times. This chain's CDR3 is CASSFQWGQGIKLWNQPQHF. Here the CDR3 DNA reads TGTGCCAGCAGTTTTCAGTGGGGACAGGGGATCAAACTTTGGAATCAGCCCCAGCATTTT. The chain carries TRBV6-2 or TRBV6-3 and TRBJ1-5; 10 nucleotides match TRBD1. The CDR3 covers 20 residues. Germline values: CDR1 MNHEY, CDR2 SVGEGT. The V gene end was trimmed by 4 bases and the J gene end by 4 bases; junction bases not matched to a gene: 19.

This chain uses TRBV29-1 with TRBJ2-5, with D possibly being TRBD1 (5 bases). The CDR3 runs 13 residues. In germline, CDR1 is SQVTM, CDR2 ANQGSEA. The V gene lost 4 bases and the J gene lost 4 bases, with 13 bases spanning the gap. The CDR3: CSVVKGRAETQYF. The DNA for the CDR3 is TGCAGCGTTGTAAAGGGCAGGGCAGAGACCCAGTACTTC. The complete variable domain, with remaining parts taken from reference TRBV29-1 and TRBJ2-5, reads SAVISQKPSRDICQRGTSLTIQCQVDSQVTMMFWYRQQPGQSLTLIATANQGSEATYESGFVIDKFPISRPNLTFSTLTVSNMSPEDSSIYLCSVVKGRAETQYFGPGTRLLVL.

This clonotype appeared many times. The rearrangement uses TRBV4-2 and TRBJ1-2; D gene unclear. V was trimmed by 0 bases and J by 0 bases, leaving 17 bases between them. The CDR3 has 18 residues. Germline V CDR1 and CDR2: LGHNA, YNFKEQ. DNA of the CDR3: TGTGCCAGCAGCCAAGACCCCGCGGTAATCCACGCTAACTATGGCTACACCTTC. Protein: CASSQDPAVIHANYGYTF.

Only a few counts were recorded for this clonotype. This chain links TRBV20-1 with TRBJ2-5; weak D call: TRBD2 (5 bases). Germline loops: CDR1 DFQATT, CDR2 SNEGSKA (reference sequence). V was trimmed by 5 bases and J by 7 bases, leaving 8 bases between them. The CDR3 extends over 10 amino acids. DNA for the CDR3: TGCAGTGCTTCACGGGGGACCCAGTACTTC. This codes for CSASRGTQYF.

This chain connects TRBV5-1 to TRBJ2-1; D is perhaps TRBD2 (6 bases). The CDR3 sequence is 16 residues long. Germline-derived CDR1 and CDR2 are SGHRS and YFSETQ. Trimming stripped 3 bases from V and 0 bases from J, with 13 bases between. CDR3 nucleotides: TGCGCCAGCAGCTGGGCCCCTAGCGACTCCTACAATGAGCAGTTCTTC. Protein sequence: CASSWAPSDSYNEQFF. Based on the CDR3 plus reference TRBV5-1 and TRBJ2-1, the full variable domain is KAGVTQTPRYLIKTRGQQVTLSCSPISGHRSVSWYQQTPGQGLQFLFEYFSETQRNKGNFPGRFSGRQFSNSRSEMNVSTLELGDSALYLCASSWAPSDSYNEQFFGPGTRLTVL.

V and J are TRBV6-2 or TRBV6-3 and TRBJ2-5; perhaps D is TRBD1 or TRBD2 (6 bases each). The CDR3 is 17 residues long. The V gene lost 0 bases and the J gene lost 6 bases, with 20 bases spanning the gap. The germline V gene has CDR1 MNHEY and CDR2 SVGEGT. CDR3 nucleotide sequence: TGTGCCAGCAGTTACTCGATGGGGGGCGCCGGGTTGAAGACCCAGTACTTC. Amino acid sequence: CASSYSMGGAGLKTQYF.

The chain recombines TRBV5-1 with TRBJ2-7; possibly TRBD2 for D (5 bases). Germline V gene sequence: CDR1 SGHRS, CDR2 YFSETQ. The germline V and J ends were trimmed by 6 bases and 7 bases, with 20 bases remaining between them. The CDR3 is made up of 14 amino acids. The CDR3 reads CASTPTTGFEEQYF. The CDR3 DNA reads as TGCGCCAGCACCCCAACCACGGGGTTTGAGGAGCAGTACTTC.

The CDR3 DNA follows: TGTGCCAGCACTCCAGTGGGGGGGCGCACAGATACGCAGTATTTT. Translating gives CASTPVGGRTDTQYF. V gene TRBV12-3 or TRBV12-4 combines with J gene TRBJ2-3, with D tentatively TRBD2 (7 bases). The CDR3 has 15 amino acids. The V and J ends lost 7 bases and 1 base respectively, with 15 bases between them.

This clonotype turned up a few times. The genes are TRBV29-1 and TRBJ2-3; no firm D call. With 2 bases removed from V and 0 bases from J, the gap between germline ends came to 3 bases. CDR3 length equals 12 residues. The germline CDR1 and CDR2 sequences are SQVTM and ANQGSEA. CDR3: CSVELSTDTQYF. CDR3 nucleotide sequence: TGCAGCGTTGAACTGAGCACAGATACGCAGTATTTT.